Listed below are T cell receptor beta chains from one sample, sequenced in a study of T cells after yellow fever vaccination. MiXCR was run by TCRdb on the 5' RACE reads, yielding one entry per CDR3 protein. Of hundreds of thousands of distinct CDR3 sequences listed, under 14% are singletons. Material: PBMCs, obtained on the day of the first yellow fever vaccination. These receptors were taken from a man between 18 and 35 years old who received the YFV17D yellow fever vaccine. Both conserved end residues are part of each CDR3. D genes are given only for firm matches. Size is stated for part of the rows, as once, few or many counts, or as a class when the clone is expanded.

TRBJ2-1,.,TRBV7-8,.,TGTGCCAGCAGCTTACGTCTGAGCTCCTACAATGAGCAGTTCTTC,CASSLRLSSYNEQFF
TRBJ1-5,.,TRBV28,few,TGTGCCAGCAGGGTTAGCAATCAGCCCCAGCATTTT,CASRVSNQPQHF
TRBJ1-1,.,TRBV18,few,TGTGCCAGCGCAAGCCGTTACGCTGAAGCTTTCTTT,CASASRYAEAFF
TRBJ1-6,.,TRBV7-9,.,TGTGCCAGCAGCCCTGGGGACCGACCGGTTCACCTCCACTTT,CASSPGDRPVHLHF
TRBJ2-1,.,TRBV12-3/TRBV12-4,.,TGTGCCAGCAGTTCGGTTAGCGGTACCTTCGATGAGCAGTTCTTC,CASSSVSGTFDEQFF
TRBJ1-4,TRBD1,TRBV4-2,.,TGTGCCAGCAGCTGGGGGCAGGGGGAGGAAAAACTGTTTTTT,CASSWGQGEEKLFF
TRBJ2-2,.,TRBV29-1,many,TGCAGCGTCGCTACAGGGACCGGGGAGCTGTTTTTT,CSVATGTGELFF
TRBJ1-1,TRBD1,TRBV3-1,.,TGTGCCAGCAGCCAAGATTGGGGACAGTACACTGAAGCTTTCTTT,CASSQDWGQYTEAFF
TRBJ2-1,.,TRBV7-9,.,TGTGCCAGCAGCCCGCGCCCTAGTGGTGAGCAGTTCTTC,CASSPRPSGEQFF
TRBJ2-7,TRBD1,TRBV6-1,.,TGTGCCACTGCTCCCAGGGGGTCAACCTACGAGCAGTACTTC,CATAPRGSTYEQYF
TRBJ2-6,TRBD1,TRBV5-8,.,TGTGCCACCAGGGGGTCTGGGGCCAACGTCCTGACTTTC,CATRGSGANVLTF
TRBJ2-1,.,TRBV2,few,TGTGCCAGCGCCGCCGCCGAAGGGGTTTACAATGAGCAGTTCTTC,CASAAAEGVYNEQFF
TRBJ2-1,.,TRBV28,few,TGTGCCTCGGAGGGGCCGGCCTACAATGAGCAGTTCTTC,CASEGPAYNEQFF
TRBJ2-3,.,TRBV5-1,few,TGCGCCAGCAGCTATCTCAGGGCCACTAGCACAGATACGCAGTATTTT,CASSYLRATSTDTQYF
TRBJ2-1,.,TRBV4-3,.,TGCGTCAGCAGCCAAGGCCTTGAGACTAGGAACAATGAGCAGTTCTTC,CVSSQGLETRNNEQFF
TRBJ1-1,.,TRBV7-3,.,TGTGCCAGCAGTGCTCACGAGAACACTGAAGCTTTCTTT,CASSAHENTEAFF
TRBJ1-1,.,TRBV20-1,.,TGCAGTGCTAGAGTCGATTTGAACACTGAAGCTTTCTTT,CSARVDLNTEAFF
TRBJ2-1,TRBD1,TRBV5-4,few,TGTGCCAGCAGCTTGTCGGGACAGAGCAATGAGCAGTTCTTC,CASSLSGQSNEQFF
TRBJ2-3,.,TRBV6-1,.,TGTGCCAGCAGTGGTGTAATTGCGCAGTATTTT,CASSGVIAQYF
TRBJ2-4,TRBD2,TRBV7-2,many,TGTGCCAGCAGCTTACCTAGCGGGGGTTCATACATTCAGTACTTC,CASSLPSGGSYIQYF
TRBJ1-2,.,TRBV4-2,.,TGTGCCAGCAGCCAGAAAGCCGACATGCGCTATGGCTACACCTTC,CASSQKADMRYGYTF
TRBJ1-2,.,TRBV3-1,many,TGTGCCAGCAGCCCCGGAGGACATGGCTACACCTTC,CASSPGGHGYTF
TRBJ1-1,.,TRBV29-1,many,TGCAGCGCGCAAGGGGGAACCATGAACACTGAAGCTTTCTTT,CSAQGGTMNTEAFF
TRBJ2-3,.,TRBV15,.,TGTGCCACCAGCAGCCCGCCTGGAGATACGCAGTATTTT,CATSSPPGDTQYF
TRBJ2-5,.,TRBV20-1,few,TGCAGTGCTCCCACGGACCTCGGGACCCAGTACTTC,CSAPTDLGTQYF
TRBJ2-1,TRBD1,TRBV12-3/TRBV12-4,.,TGTGCCAGCAGACCCACAGGGGGCTCCTACAATGAGCAGTTCTTC,CASRPTGGSYNEQFF
TRBJ2-4,.,TRBV29-1,.,TGCAGCGTTGAAGAAGTAATCGGACCGAGACCATCGGCCAAAAACATTCAGTACTTC,CSVEEVIGPRPSAKNIQYF
TRBJ2-3,.,TRBV28,.,TGTACCAGCAAGGGGCCGGGGACCCCCTATACGCAGTATTTT,CTSKGPGTPYTQYF
TRBJ2-5,TRBD2,TRBV7-9,.,TGTGCCAGCAGGCCACCGGCGGGGGAAGAGACCCAGTACTTC,CASRPPAGEETQYF
TRBJ2-7,TRBD1,TRBV10-3,many,TGTGCCATCACCCAGGGGGAACAGGGGCGCAGCGAGCAGTACTTC,CAITQGEQGRSEQYF
TRBJ2-7,TRBD2,TRBV14,.,TGTGCCAGCAGCCAGACTCGGGGGGACTACGAGCAGTACTTC,CASSQTRGDYEQYF
TRBJ2-1,TRBD2,TRBV7-2,few,TGTGCCAGCAGCCTCGGGACTAGTATCTATGAGCAGTTCTTC,CASSLGTSIYEQFF